This T cell receptor (beta chain) was observed in a study of T cell repertoires in cytomegalovirus infection. General study results and limits: CMV-specific TCR beta clonotypes restricted by HLA-C dominated the ex vivo response. Carriers of CMV plus the relevant HLA were identified by cumulative public TCR beta family frequency.

This clonotype was observed a single time. As yet, its antigen is unknown. Trimming left V 6 bases short and J 8 bases short, with 16 bases between. Germline CDR1 is DFQATT and CDR2 is SNEGSKA (reference sequence). CDR3 size: 13 residues. TCRdb re-derived calls from the reads in MiXCR, one entry per CDR3 protein. The sample shows about 78,000 distinct CDR3 sequences, approximately 39% of them seen only once. The starting material was CD8+ T cells from cultured PBMCs, obtained from culture after CMV antigen stimulation. The receptor's source is a human donor in good health (CMV status not recorded). Some clones in this sample may be carry-over from other donors' samples. V gene TRBV20-1 combines with J gene TRBJ1-4; no firm D call. The CDR3 nucleotides are TGCAGTGCCCCGACGGCCTCTAGGGAAAAACTGTTTTTT. Amino acids: CSAPTASREKLFF.